The 13 T cell receptor beta chains below come from one sample, sequenced in a study of T cells in Graves' hyperthyroidism and ophthalmopathy. Using RNA transcripts as the source, TCR beta CDR3 regions were amplified. HTBI primers were the set used in a first-round RT-PCR of the TCR CDR3. TCRdb re-called the multiplex PCR reads with MiXCR, one entry per CDR3 protein. The sample lists about 460,000 distinct CDR3 sequences; about 22% were seen once. The sample was blood. The receptors shown here come from a woman aged 70 to 79 with Graves' ophthalmopathy.

This clonotype showed up many times. The CDR3 DNA is TGTGCCAGCCAAGAGGGACAGGTGATTAATCAGCCCCAGCATTTT. Amino acids: CASQEGQVINQPQHF. The chain employs TRBV2 and TRBJ1-5; 8 nucleotides align to TRBD1. Germline V gene lookup returns CDR1 SNHLY and CDR2 FYNNEI. CDR3 size: 15 residues. V dropped 8 bases and J dropped 4; count of bases not matched to a gene: 10.

This chain connects TRBV4-3 to TRBJ2-7; weak D call: TRBD1 (5 bases). The germline CDR1 and CDR2 sequences are LGHNA and YSLEER. The CDR3 runs to 15 residues. Trimming shortened V by 0 bases and J by 2 bases, and 11 bases separated the two germline ends. The CDR3 DNA sequence: TGCGCCAGCAGCCAAGAACCTAGGGGTCCCTACGAGCAGTACTTC. Encoded protein: CASSQEPRGPYEQYF.

This clonotype was seen only a few times. The chain employs TRBV29-1 and TRBJ2-1, with 8 bases identical to TRBD1. Germline V CDR1 and CDR2: SQVTM, ANQGSEA. V trimming: 0 bases; J trimming: 7 bases; junction bases outside the gene matches: 5. CDR3 size: 14 residues. CDR3 in amino acids: CSVEEDRVGNEQFF. CDR3 in DNA: TGCAGCGTTGAAGAGGACAGGGTAGGGAATGAGCAGTTCTTC.

The rearrangement joins TRBV3-1 to TRBJ2-7, with D hard to call. The CDR3 spans 13 residues. Trimming pared 0 bases from V and 7 bases from J, leaving 10 bases between. Germline V gene data show CDR1 as LGHDT and CDR2 as YNNKEL (reference sequence). The CDR3 DNA follows: TGTGCCAGCAGCCAAGAAATTTTTACGGAGCAGTACTTC. Protein sequence: CASSQEIFTEQYF.

This clonotype has only a few counts. The chain recombines TRBV7-9 with TRBJ2-7, with no clear D. Germline lookup yields CDR1 SEHNR and CDR2 FQNEAQ (reference sequence). The CDR3 has 15 residues. V was clipped by 0 bases and J by 0 bases, with 9 bases between them. CDR3 coding DNA: TGTGCCAGCAGCTTAGCAGGCAGCTTCTCCTACGAGCAGTACTTC. Amino acid sequence: CASSLAGSFSYEQYF.

This clonotype was observed a handful of times. The chain carries TRBV7-9 and TRBJ2-1; possibly TRBD2 for D (5 bases). The CDR3 length is 15 residues. V was trimmed by 5 bases and J by 7 bases, leaving 18 bases between them. CDR1 is SEHNR and CDR2 is FQNEAQ in the germline V gene (reference sequence). The CDR3 spells CASSTRESNTNEQFF. CDR3 in DNA: TGTGCCAGCAGCACTAGGGAAAGCAACACGAATGAGCAGTTCTTC.

This clonotype has more than one count but fewer than ten. The chain carries TRBV30 and TRBJ2-1, with TRBD2 matching over 7 bases. This CDR3 has 14 residues. V gave up 0 bases and J gave up 8 bases; unmatched junction bases: 7. CDR1 is GTSNPN and CDR2 is SVGIG in the germline V gene (reference sequence). CDR3 bases: TGTGCCTGGAGTGTGGGACTGGGAGGGGATGAGCAGTTCTTC. This codes for CAWSVGLGGDEQFF.

This clonotype occurred a few times. The CDR3 bases are TGTGCCAGTAGTATGGCTAGGTGGCACAATCAGCCCCAGCATTTT. It encodes CASSMARWHNQPQHF. The chain couples TRBV19 to TRBJ1-5; D gene unclear. The V gene lost 3 bases and the J gene lost 3 bases, with 12 bases spanning the gap. The CDR3 consists of 15 residues. Germline CDR1 is LNHDA and CDR2 is SQIVND (reference sequence). Using reference TRBV19 and TRBJ1-5 for the parts outside the CDR3, the full variable domain is DGGITQSPKYLFRKEGQNVTLSCEQNLNHDAMYWYRQDPGQGLRLIYYSQIVNDFQKGDIAEGYSVSREKKESFPLTVTSAQKNPTAFYLCASSMARWHNQPQHFGDGTRLSIL.

This clonotype turned up a few times. The chain employs TRBV7-8 and TRBJ2-1, with 7 nucleotides matching TRBD2. V was clipped by 4 bases and J by 1 base; unmatched bases: 22. The germline gives CDR1 SGHVS, CDR2 FQNEAQ. The CDR3 consists of 21 residues. The CDR3 loop is CASSSFSLGVREPGSYNEQFF. The CDR3 DNA follows: TGTGCCAGCAGCTCCTTCTCCCTTGGGGTGCGGGAGCCGGGGTCCTACAATGAGCAGTTCTTC.

This clonotype has only a few counts. The chain employs TRBV7-9 and TRBJ1-2; D ambiguous. The germline gives CDR1 SEHNR, CDR2 FQNEAQ (reference sequence). The ends were cut back, 0 bases at V and 4 bases at J, with 12 bases in the middle. This CDR3 contains 15 residues. CDR3: CASSLAGAPFYGYTF. Here the CDR3 DNA reads TGTGCCAGCAGCTTAGCAGGAGCGCCCTTCTATGGCTACACCTTC.

The chain recombines TRBV2 with TRBJ1-5; D is undetermined. Germline V gene sequence: CDR1 SNHLY, CDR2 FYNNEI. Trimming removed 2 bases from V and 9 bases from J, with 11 bases in between. The CDR3 is 13 amino acids. Here the CDR3 reads CASSEITGRPQHF. CDR3 DNA: TGTGCCAGCAGTGAAATTACGGGTCGGCCCCAGCATTTT.

This clonotype was found a few times. The chain couples TRBV20-1 to TRBJ2-7; the match to TRBD2 covers 7 bases. The CDR3 length is 14 residues. Germline assignment: CDR1 DFQATT and CDR2 SNEGSKA (reference sequence). V lost 0 bases, J lost 2 bases, and 4 bases stayed unmatched. The CDR3 sequence: CSARDMTSTYEQYF. As DNA, the CDR3 is TGCAGTGCTAGAGATATGACTAGCACCTACGAGCAGTACTTC.

This clonotype was seen more than once but under ten times. The chain combines TRBV6-2 or TRBV6-3 with TRBJ2-1; the match to TRBD2 covers 9 bases. The CDR3 contains 17 residues. Germline CDR1 is MNHEY and CDR2 is SVGEGT. The J segment lost 0 bases and the V segment lost 8 bases, leaving 11 bases of the junction unmatched. CDR3 in amino acids: CASLGLAGPHSYNEQFF. The CDR3 bases are TGTGCCAGCCTGGGTCTAGCGGGGCCGCACTCCTACAATGAGCAGTTCTTC.